This T cell receptor (beta chain) was sequenced during a study of identical twins. This CDR3 has 15 residues. The V gene lost 4 bases and the J gene lost 2 bases, with 15 bases spanning the gap. Germline V gives CDR1 SGDLS, CDR2 YYNGEE. Via MiXCR, TCRdb re-called the 5' RACE reads, giving one row per CDR3 protein. The table includes around 250,000 distinct CDR3 sequences, roughly 12% detected once. This clonotype was detected only a few times. These data were also filed under a second study, of yellow fever vaccine responses in identical twins.

The chain joins TRBV9 to TRBJ1-2, with D perhaps TRBD1 (5 bases). The clonotype was recovered from a woman in her late teens or twenties in good health. The sequencing input was memory (CD45RO+) T cells sorted from blood. DNA for the CDR3: TGTGCCAGCAGCAAGGGGTTAGACGGGAACTATGGCTACACCTTC. This codes for CASSKGLDGNYGYTF.